The present TCR beta chain was sequenced within a study of CD8 T cells in ankylosing spondylitis. General observations from the study: The clones that were linked to disease were reported to be significantly enriched in matched synovial fluid samples from ankylosing spondylitis patients.

MiXCR, applied by TCRdb to the 5' RACE reads, yields one record per CDR3 protein. Here the sample spans tens of thousands of distinct CDR3 sequences, about a sixth being singletons. The V and J ends lost 1 base and 7 bases, in that order; junction bases with no gene match: 6. The CDR3 spans 15 residues. Germline CDR1 and CDR2: SGHRS and YFSETQ. This clonotype was seen repeatedly, ten times or more. The antigen is unknown. The chain has TRBV5-1 and TRBJ2-2, with 8 bases aligning to TRBD1. Material: blood. This clonotype was obtained from a male donor with ankylosing spondylitis or in good health (not recorded which). DNA for the CDR3: TGCGCCAGCAGCTTGACCCAGGGGGCTGTCGGGGAGCTGTTTTTT. It encodes CASSLTQGAVGELFF.